The sequence of this T cell receptor (beta chain) was determined in a study of radiation and T cells in renal cell carcinoma (TCRdb year 2020). Some background on the complete study: Samples came from a clinical trial, in which primary renal cell carcinomas received 15 Gy stereotactic body radiation therapy followed by nephrectomy 4 weeks later. In total, 50 to 60 samples, comprising around 25 tumors and some 27 peripheral blood samples, were subjected to TCR beta sequencing. Across all 50 or so samples, roughly 3,700,000 unique CDR3 nucleotide sequences encoding over 2.5 million unique CDR3 amino acid sequences were identified.

For this clone: Its recognized antigen is unknown. No base quality information exists; no much larger clone differs at one position.

CDR1 SQVTM and CDR2 ANQGSEA are derived from the germline V gene. V is reduced by 0 bases and J by 7 bases, leaving a spacing of 16 bases between them. The CDR3 measures 15 amino acids from cysteine to phenylalanine. Kept here is only the CDR3 DNA, which spans 45 bases and is read in frame from base 1. What the time point label conveys for this sample: baseline pretreatment blood. This sample's treatment or condition label indicates: 15 Gy SBRT to primary tumor, nephrectomy 4 weeks later. To follow tumor-enriched clonotypes, peripheral blood was collected serially from radiation-treated patients at baseline and again at 2 weeks and 4 weeks after SBRT. Renal cell carcinoma with clear cell pathology was present in all patients. The QIAamp DNA Blood Mini Kit (Qiagen) was used to prepare genomic DNA for TCR sequencing. The analyses included only samples that passed all quality control checks. Here is what the overall study found, with its caveats: Blood repertoire dynamics were not followed beyond 4 weeks after treatment. Because pretreatment tumor biopsies were not available, the study could not determine whether clonotypes were already present within the tumor at baseline. With a single-armed trial design, the study had no way to address how radiation dose or scheduling affects the TCR repertoire. Top tumor clonotypes rose in blood from baseline to 2 weeks post-radiation, then contracted by 4 weeks, suggesting transient expansion of tumor-resident clones.

Following the manufacturer's recommendations, the immunoSEQ kit was used to generate TCR beta libraries from genomic DNA. For library preparation, a first multiplex PCR was performed with proprietary primers, followed by a second PCR in which unique barcodes were added, and bead cleanups were performed after each round. A kit-provided positive control reaction and a negative control reaction were included in every sample batch. The final libraries were assessed on an Agilent 4200 TapeStation D1000 ScreenTape, pooled by volume, and quantified by qPCR. An Illumina NextSeq500 fitted with a MidOutput 150-cycle cartridge performed the sequencing, running 156 Read1 cycles and 15 Index1 cycles with the kit's custom primers. The pooled library was loaded at around 0.98 pM, with an approximately 20% PhiX control spiked in. The original pipeline was this. The vendor-processed data were analyzed in R, and a clonotype was defined as all T cells that share the same CDR3 nucleotide sequence. For clone abundance analyses, frequencies were normalized to the 10,000 most abundant clones in each sample. Before analysis, public T cell clones were removed, and these numbered fewer than six per sample on average. Tumor-enriched clonotypes and baseline blood-enriched clonotypes were defined as those with an abundance difference of at least 32-fold between compartments. A beta-binomial differential abundance model was used to identify clonotypes that were expanded or contracted between blood time points. Tumor-blood repertoire similarity was measured with the Baroni-Urbani and Buser coefficient, and group comparisons used two-tailed Wilcoxon tests in R. This is the immuneACCESS table as TCRdb keeps it, with only in-frame sequences that have V and J called. A part of the clones is gone; compared with another copy, unresolved V genes explain less than half, and the rest is unexplained. That table supplies the V and J calls and clone size; D and trimming were determined from the DNA. This sample gives roughly 100,000 clones in total; over 75% of them show up just once. The biggest ten clones account for roughly 6% of the sample.

The source was blood, collected from a patient whose treatment included radiotherapy and nephrectomy. This receptor was obtained from a man aged 55 to 69 with renal cell carcinoma. The chain couples TRBV29-1 to TRBJ2-1; the best D guess is TRBD1, with 5 bases matching. The DNA sequence is as follows: TGCAGCGTTGAAGACCGGCTTGGGGCGGAAAATGAGCAGTTCTTC. This sequence encodes CSVEDRLGAENEQFF.